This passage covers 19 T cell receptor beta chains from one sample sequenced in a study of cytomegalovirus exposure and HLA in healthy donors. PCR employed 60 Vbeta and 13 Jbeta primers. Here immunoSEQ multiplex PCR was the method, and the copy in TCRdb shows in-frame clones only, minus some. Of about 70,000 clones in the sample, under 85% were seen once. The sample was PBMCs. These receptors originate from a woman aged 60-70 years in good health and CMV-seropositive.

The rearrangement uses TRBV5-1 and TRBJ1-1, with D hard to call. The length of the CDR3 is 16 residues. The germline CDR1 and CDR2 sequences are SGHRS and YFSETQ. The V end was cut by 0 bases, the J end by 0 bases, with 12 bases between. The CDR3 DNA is TGCGCCAGCAGCTTGGGTTCAGTATTAATGAACACTGAAGCTTTCTTT. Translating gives CASSLGSVLMNTEAFF.

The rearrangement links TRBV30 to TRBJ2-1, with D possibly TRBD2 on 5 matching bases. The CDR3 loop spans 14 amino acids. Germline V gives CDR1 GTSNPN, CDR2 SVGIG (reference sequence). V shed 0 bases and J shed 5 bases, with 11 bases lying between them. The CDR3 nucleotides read TGTGCCTGGAGTGTACGCAGCGGACACAATGAGCAGTTCTTC. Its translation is CAWSVRSGHNEQFF.

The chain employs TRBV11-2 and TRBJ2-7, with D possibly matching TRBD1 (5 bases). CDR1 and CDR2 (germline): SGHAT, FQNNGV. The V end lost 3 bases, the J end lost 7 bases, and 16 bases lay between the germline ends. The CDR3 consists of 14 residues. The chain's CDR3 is CASSFQPVKGEQYF. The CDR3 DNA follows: TGTGCCAGCAGCTTCCAACCAGTGAAGGGGGAGCAGTACTTC.

As DNA, the CDR3 is TGTGCCAGCAGTGACTCAGGGCAGGGAAATTCACCCCTCCACTTT. Protein product: CASSDSGQGNSPLHF. This chain joins TRBV6-4 and TRBJ1-6, with D possibly being TRBD1 (5 bases). This CDR3 comprises 15 residues. Germline CDR1 reads MRHNA; CDR2 reads SNTAGT. V lost 0 bases and J lost 7, with 10 bases in between.

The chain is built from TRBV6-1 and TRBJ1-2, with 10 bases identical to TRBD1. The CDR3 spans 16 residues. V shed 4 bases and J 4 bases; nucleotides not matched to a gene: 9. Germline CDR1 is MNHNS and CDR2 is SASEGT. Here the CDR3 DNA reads TGTGCCAGCAGTGGATGGGACAGGGGACAAGGCTATGGCTACACCTTC. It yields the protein CASSGWDRGQGYGYTF.

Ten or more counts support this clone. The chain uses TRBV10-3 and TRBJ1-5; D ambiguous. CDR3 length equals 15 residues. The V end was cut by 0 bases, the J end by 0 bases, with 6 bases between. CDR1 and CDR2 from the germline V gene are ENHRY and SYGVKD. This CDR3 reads CAISESQDSNQPQHF. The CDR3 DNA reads TGTGCCATCAGTGAGTCCCAGGATAGCAATCAGCCCCAGCATTTT.

CDR3 in amino acids: CASSPGTGSNQPQHF. The CDR3 DNA reads TGTGCCAGCAGTCCCGGGACAGGGAGCAATCAGCCCCAGCATTTT. The chain links TRBV27 to TRBJ1-5; 9 bases map to TRBD1. The CDR3 is 15 residues long. The germline gives CDR1 MNHEY, CDR2 SMNVEV (reference sequence). V dropped 5 bases and J dropped 1; count of bases not matched to a gene: 3.

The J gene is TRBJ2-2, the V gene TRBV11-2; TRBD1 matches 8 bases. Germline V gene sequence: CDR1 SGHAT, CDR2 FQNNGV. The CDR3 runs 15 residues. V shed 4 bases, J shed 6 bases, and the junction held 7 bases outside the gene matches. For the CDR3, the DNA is TGTGCCAGCAGCTCGGACAGGGTGAGGGCCGGGGAGCTGTTTTTT. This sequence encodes CASSSDRVRAGELFF.

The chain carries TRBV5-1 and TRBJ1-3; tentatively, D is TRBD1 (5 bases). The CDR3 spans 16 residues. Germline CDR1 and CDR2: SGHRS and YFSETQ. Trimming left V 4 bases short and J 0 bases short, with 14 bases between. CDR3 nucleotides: TGCGCCAGCAGCCCCAAGACAGCCAGCTCTGGAAACACCATATATTTT. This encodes CASSPKTASSGNTIYF.

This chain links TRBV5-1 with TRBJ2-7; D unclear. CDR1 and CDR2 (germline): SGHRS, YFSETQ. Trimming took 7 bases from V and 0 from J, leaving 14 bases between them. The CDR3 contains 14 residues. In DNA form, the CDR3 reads TGCGCCAGCGCCTACGACATTTTCTCCTACGAGCAGTACTTC. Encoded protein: CASAYDIFSYEQYF.

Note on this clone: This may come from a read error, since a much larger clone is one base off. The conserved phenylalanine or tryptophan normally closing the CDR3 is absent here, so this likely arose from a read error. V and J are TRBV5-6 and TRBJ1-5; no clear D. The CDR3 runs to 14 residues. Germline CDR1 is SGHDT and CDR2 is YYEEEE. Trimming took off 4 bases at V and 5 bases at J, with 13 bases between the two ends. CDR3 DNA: TGTGCCAGCAGCCGCAATCCCGGGGATCAGCCCCAGCATGTT. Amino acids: CASSRNPGDQPQHV.

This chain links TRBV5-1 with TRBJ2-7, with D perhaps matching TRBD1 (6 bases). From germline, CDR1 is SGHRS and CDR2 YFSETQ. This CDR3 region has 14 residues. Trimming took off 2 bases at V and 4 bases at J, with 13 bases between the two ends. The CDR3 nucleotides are TGCGCCAGCAGCTTATCCGGGACAAGGTACGAGCAGTACTTC. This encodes CASSLSGTRYEQYF.

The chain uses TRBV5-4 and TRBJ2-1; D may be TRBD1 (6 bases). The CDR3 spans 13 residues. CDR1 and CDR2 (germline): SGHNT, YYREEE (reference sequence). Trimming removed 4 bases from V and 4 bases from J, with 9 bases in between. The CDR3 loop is CASSGRGYNEQFF. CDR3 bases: TGTGCCAGCAGCGGCAGGGGATACAATGAGCAGTTCTTC.

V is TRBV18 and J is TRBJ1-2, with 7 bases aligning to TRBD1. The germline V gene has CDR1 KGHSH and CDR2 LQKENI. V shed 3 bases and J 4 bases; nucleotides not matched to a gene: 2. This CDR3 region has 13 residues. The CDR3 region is CASSPGQAYGYTF. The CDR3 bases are TGTGCCAGCTCACCCGGACAGGCCTATGGCTACACCTTC.

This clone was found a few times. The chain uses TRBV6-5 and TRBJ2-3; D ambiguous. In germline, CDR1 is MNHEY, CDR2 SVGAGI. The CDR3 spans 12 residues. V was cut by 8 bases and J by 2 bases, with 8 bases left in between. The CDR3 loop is CASLGDTDTQYF. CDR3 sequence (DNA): TGTGCCAGCCTGGGCGACACAGATACGCAGTATTTT.

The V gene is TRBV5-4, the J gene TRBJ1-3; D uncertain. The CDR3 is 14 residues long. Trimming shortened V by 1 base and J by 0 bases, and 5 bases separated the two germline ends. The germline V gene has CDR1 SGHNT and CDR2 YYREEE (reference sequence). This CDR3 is CASSLRDSGNTIYF. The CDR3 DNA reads TGTGCCAGCAGCTTGCGAGACTCTGGAAACACCATATATTTT. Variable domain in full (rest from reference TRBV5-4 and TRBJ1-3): ETGVTQSPTHLIKTRGQQVTLRCSSQSGHNTVSWYQQALGQGPQFIFQYYREEENGRGNFPPRFSGLQFPNYSSELNVNALELDDSALYLCASSLRDSGNTIYFGEGSWLTVV.

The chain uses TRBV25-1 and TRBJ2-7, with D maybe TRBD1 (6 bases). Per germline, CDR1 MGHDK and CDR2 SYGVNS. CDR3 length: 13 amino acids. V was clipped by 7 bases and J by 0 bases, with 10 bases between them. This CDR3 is CASKGEFSYEQYF. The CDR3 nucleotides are TGTGCCAGCAAGGGGGAATTCTCCTACGAGCAGTACTTC.

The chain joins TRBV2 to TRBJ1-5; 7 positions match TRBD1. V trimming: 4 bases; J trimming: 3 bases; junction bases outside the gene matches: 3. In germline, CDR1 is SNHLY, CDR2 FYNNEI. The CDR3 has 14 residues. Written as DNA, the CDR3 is TGTGCCAGCAGTGGGACAGGTATCAATCAGCCCCAGCATTTT. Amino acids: CASSGTGINQPQHF.

The CDR3, as DNA: TGTGCCAGCAGTGAAGCCCCAAGTGAGAGTCGTGGCTACACCTTC. The encoded protein is CASSEAPSESRGYTF. This chain joins TRBV2 and TRBJ1-2; D is unclear. Germline V CDR1 and CDR2: SNHLY, FYNNEI. V was shortened by 0 bases and J by 7 bases, with 15 bases between the two germline ends. The CDR3 loop spans 15 amino acids.